This T cell receptor beta chain was retrieved from a study of T-cell reconstitution after alpha-beta-depleted transplantation in children. V lost 0 bases, J lost 10 bases, and 2 bases stayed unmatched. Germline V lookup: CDR1 SEHNR, CDR2 FQNEAQ (reference sequence). The CDR3 runs to 12 residues. A TCRbeta library incorporating unique molecular identifiers was prepared. Via MiXCR, TCRdb re-called the PCR reads, giving one row per CDR3 protein. The sample has about 540,000 distinct CDR3 sequences; about a sixth are singletons. The V gene is TRBV7-9, the J gene TRBJ1-1; 7 bases fit TRBD1. Specimen: PBMCs from the stem cell graft donor, collected from the stem cell graft. The sequence was collected from a human donor who donated a stem cell graft to a child with acute lymphoblastic leukemia. For the CDR3, the DNA is TGTGCCAGCAGCTTAGCGGACAGGACAGCTTTCTTT. Its protein product is CASSLADRTAFF. Full variable domain (remainder filled in from reference TRBV7-9 and TRBJ1-1): DTGVSQNPRHKITKRGQNVTFRCDPISEHNRLYWYRQTLGQGPEFLTYFQNEAQLEKSRLLSDRFSAERPKGSFSTLEIQRTEQGDSAMYLCASSLADRTAFFGQGTRLTVV.